A selection of T cell receptor beta chains follows, all from one sample in a study of graft-versus-host responses after intestinal transplantation. Sequenced by immunoSEQ multiplex PCR; TCRdb stores in-frame clones only, minus some. The sample consists of just over 70,000 clones, 84% of them appearing once. These receptors have no identified antigens. The material was unstimulated CD4+ T cells sorted from spleen or lymph node cells, obtained before transplant. Every receptor here comes from a human donor who was the organ donor for an intestinal transplant. Each CDR3 is given with its conserved first and last residue.

V	J	length	CDR3
TRBV5-6	TRBJ1-2	12	CASSLADYGYTF
TRBV4-3	TRBJ1-2	17	CASSQDPTQGARYGYTF
TRBV6-1	TRBJ1-6	14	CASSTGTGNSPLHF
TRBV28	TRBJ1-5	12	CAIKQGNQPQHF
TRBV28	TRBJ1-5	15	CASEISGTENQPQHF
TRBV27	TRBJ2-1	15	CASSVDRDNYNEQFF
TRBV19	TRBJ1-1	13	CASSRGTGVEAFF
TRBV7-9	TRBJ2-3	15	CASSLGTGNTDTQYF
TRBV4-3	TRBJ2-3	15	CASSQVLAGENTQYF
TRBV28	TRBJ2-2	15	CASIHGQGYTGEPFF
TRBV5-5	TRBJ1-1	14	CASSLTGVWTEAFF
TRBV6-5	TRBJ2-1	15	CASTPGTGIDNEQFF
TRBV2	TRBJ1-6	14	CASSSGTANSPLHF
TRBV6-6	TRBJ1-6	13	CASSYGGRSPLHF
TRBV15	TRBJ2-1	13	CATSRDYAVWQFF
TRBV19	TRBJ1-2	15	CASSIGKQGVYGYTF
TRBV6-5	TRBJ1-2	13	CASSQGQGLGYTF
TRBV5-1	TRBJ2-4	15	CASSNDRVAKNIQYF
TRBV4-3	TRBJ2-1	19	CASSQGGDLAGSRRGEQFF
TRBV27	TRBJ1-4	13	CASSRREGEKLFF
TRBV5-1	TRBJ2-1	15	CASSFEGAPNNEQFF
TRBV7-2	TRBJ2-3	16	CASSWERGRPGDTQYF
TRBV5-1	TRBJ2-5	15	CASSSYLGGGETQYF
TRBV7-2	TRBJ1-3	15	CASSPRLRSGNTIYF
TRBV7-9	TRBJ2-2	14	CASSFSGSTGELFF
TRBV11-3	TRBJ2-1	15	CASSLDKAVYNEQFF